This is a list of T cell receptor beta chains from one sample in a study of a mutant IDH1 vaccine in newly diagnosed glioma. Generated by immunoSEQ multiplex PCR, the TCRdb table keeps only in-frame clones and is missing some. The data contain about 64,000 clones, 74% of them singletons. Antigens of these TCRs are unknown. Sequences were derived from PBMCs, sampled from a glioma patient whose treatment included an IDH1 peptide vaccine. The receptors were gathered from a man over 45 with glioma. CDR3s include the opening cysteine and the closing phenylalanine or tryptophan. D genes are given only for firm matches. Some rows mark clone size as missing; the rest say once, few, many or name a class of expanded clone.

TRBV15	TRBJ1-4	TRBD1	once	TGTGCCACCGCCGGGACAGGGGCTGGTGAAAAACTGTTTTTT	CATAGTGAGEKLFF
TRBV27	TRBJ2-4	TRBD1	.	TGTGCCAGCAGGAGGACAGGGGATGCCAAAAACATTCAGTACTTC	CASRRTGDAKNIQYF
TRBV7-3	TRBJ2-2	TRBD2	.	TGTGCCAGCAGCCTTAGCGGGGGGGTGAACACCGGGGAGCTGTTTTTT	CASSLSGGVNTGELFF
TRBV30	TRBJ1-5	.	.	TGTGCCTGGAGTGTTGGAATGGCAGGCTCCAATCAGCCCCAGCATTTT	CAWSVGMAGSNQPQHF
TRBV2	TRBJ1-6	.	.	TGTGCCAGCAGTCCGACAGCGAATAATTCACCCCTCCACTTT	CASSPTANNSPLHF
TRBV20-1	TRBJ2-3	.	once	TGCAGTGCTAGCGAGGACGAGTATTTT	CSASEDEYF
TRBV4-2	TRBJ1-5	.	.	TGTGCCAGCAGCCCTAGAACCGGGGGGGGCCTAAGCAATCAGCCCCAGCATTTT	CASSPRTGGGLSNQPQHF
TRBV4-3	TRBJ2-7	TRBD1	.	TGCGCCAGCAGCCAAGATCGGACAGGTATCTACGAGCAGTACTTC	CASSQDRTGIYEQYF
TRBV29-1	TRBJ1-1	TRBD1	few	TGCAGCGTACAGGGGGCGGACACTGAAGCTTTCTTT	CSVQGADTEAFF
TRBV6-5	TRBJ1-1	.	few	TGTGCCAGCAGTTACTCAATTACGGGGAGGACTGAAGCTTTCTTT	CASSYSITGRTEAFF
TRBV7-8	TRBJ1-1	TRBD1	few	TGTGCCAGCAGCTTAGTTCAGGGGGCGAACACTGAAGCTTTCTTT	CASSLVQGANTEAFF
TRBV25-1	TRBJ1-4	.	.	TGTGCCAGCAGTGAATATGGCAGTGGAAGAGGTAATGAAAAACTGTTTTTT	CASSEYGSGRGNEKLFF
TRBV5-4	TRBJ1-1	TRBD1	.	TGTGCCAGCAGCACAAAACAGGGGTCGAACACTGAAGCTTTCTTT	CASSTKQGSNTEAFF
TRBV7-9	TRBJ2-5	.	.	TGTGCCAGCAGGGGGGCGGGACAAGAGACCCAGTACTTC	CASRGAGQETQYF
TRBV2	TRBJ1-5	.	.	TGTGCCAGCAGTGAAGAAAGGGATCAGCCCCAGCATTTT	CASSEERDQPQHF
TRBV5-1	TRBJ1-4	.	.	TGCGCCAGCAGCCGGGAAGCAACTAATGAAAAACTGTTTTTT	CASSREATNEKLFF
TRBV19	TRBJ2-7	TRBD1	.	TGTGCCAGTAGTTCCCGACAGGGGGAAGGCCTTGGGGTCGAGCAGTACTTC	CASSSRQGEGLGVEQYF
TRBV5-8	TRBJ1-4	TRBD1	.	TGTGCCAGCAGCTTGGCGTGGGACAGGCGGGGAAAACTGTTTTTT	CASSLAWDRRGKLFF
TRBV9	TRBJ1-1	TRBD1	few	TGTGCCAGCAGCTATTACAGGGGGACTGTGTCTGAAGCTTTCTTT	CASSYYRGTVSEAFF
TRBV7-3	TRBJ1-1	TRBD1	.	TGTGCCAGCAGCTTGGACAGGGGAAATGAAGCTTTCTTT	CASSLDRGNEAFF
TRBV6-5	TRBJ1-4	.	.	TGTGCCAGCAGTGGCCAAGGGGCAACTAATGAAAAACTGTTTTTT	CASSGQGATNEKLFF